This T cell receptor (beta chain) was recorded in a study of blood T cell repertoires in COVID-19. Study at large: The United States, Italy and Spain were the sources of the acute and convalescent COVID-19 samples. Sample material is recorded as cDNA or gDNA derived from T cells, B-cell-depleted T cells, or PBMCs.

Study processing details: The authors estimated nucleated cell counts from reference gene primer amplification. Generated by immunoSEQ multiplex PCR, the TCRdb table keeps only in-frame clones and is missing some. The V and J calls and clone size were taken over from that table, and D and trimming were inferred from the DNA. The sample has 250,000 or so clones; just under 85% are singletons. V lost 6 bases and J 7 bases, leaving 15 bases between the germline ends. The CDR3 consists of 13 residues. The sample comprised peripheral blood. The chain carries TRBV12-3 or TRBV12-4 and TRBJ1-2; D is unresolved. This TCR came from a woman aged 60-70 years with active or convalescent COVID-19. CDR3: CASSTVPRSGYTF. CDR3 in DNA: TGTGCCAGCAGCACGGTACCTAGGAGTGGCTACACCTTC.